The source of this T cell receptor (beta chain) is a study of response to subunit inactivated influenza vaccine. General study results and limits: There was a suggestion from the authors that each seasonal influenza vaccination recruits few new T cells.

Notes on this clonotype: What it recognizes is unknown.

A single record per CDR3 protein comes from TCRdb applying MiXCR to the RT-PCR reads. The sample lists around 480,000 distinct CDR3 sequences; 16% were seen once. Unmatched junction bases numbered 7, after V lost 6 bases and J lost 13 bases. This CDR3 is 12 amino acids long. The receptor was isolated from a man between 45 and 75 years old who received an inactivated influenza vaccine. V usage is TRBV12-3 or TRBV12-4 and J usage is TRBJ2-1, with TRBD1 matching over 9 bases. The source was CD4+ T cells sorted from PBMCs, collected roughly 24 months after vaccination. Here the CDR3 reads CASSPGTGIQFF. The CDR3 DNA follows: TGTGCCAGCAGCCCCGGGACAGGGATCCAGTTCTTC.